This TCR beta chain was observed in a study of regulatory T cells in long-lasting Graves disease. With iRepertoire HTBI primers and Arm-PCR of CDR3 regions, TCR beta libraries were built. Using its own MiXCR run on the multiplex PCR reads, TCRdb lists one record per CDR3 protein. The sample shows roughly 250,000 distinct CDR3 sequences, more than 15% of them seen only once. Germline values: CDR1 SEHNR, CDR2 FQNEAQ (reference sequence). With 5 bases clipped from V and 2 bases from J, the junction kept 9 bases outside the gene matches. The CDR3 loop spans 16 amino acids. There are many counts of this clonotype. Time point in this sample: newly diagnosed GD, antithyroid drugs for less than 3 months. With RNA extracted from PBMCs as input, the TCR library was made. Those enrolled as patients came out of an endocrinology department in Xi'an, China. This same sample was also part of a study on T cells in Graves' hyperthyroidism and ophthalmopathy. That investigation notes: The patients, who ranged from 18 to 65 in age, presented with newly diagnosed hyperthyroidism lasting under 2 months. Thyroid ultrasound, orbital computed tomography, clinical symptoms, and serum thyroxine and TRAb underpinned diagnoses.

This chain uses TRBV7-9 with TRBJ1-1, with TRBD1 identical over 9 bases. The TCR was taken from a young woman with Graves disease. The sequenced sample was peripheral blood mononuclear cells (PBMCs), obtained at new diagnosis, from a patient treated with antithyroid drugs. CDR3 nucleotide sequence: TGTGCCAGCAGCGTGTCCCTGGGACAGGGCAACACTGAAGCTTTCTTT. It yields the protein CASSVSLGQGNTEAFF.